This TCR beta chain was sequenced for a study of blood T cell repertoires in COVID-19. Study-wide background: The United States, Italy and Spain were the sources of the acute and convalescent COVID-19 samples. The cDNA or gDNA used as material had been derived from T cells, B-cell-depleted T cells, or PBMCs.

V was cut by 4 bases and J by 3 bases, with 14 bases left in between. The CDR3 is 15 residues long. Germline V gene data show CDR1 as SGHRS and CDR2 as YFSETQ. Original data processing: Estimation of nucleated cell counts relied on the amplification of reference gene primers. Profiling relied on immunoSEQ multiplex PCR, and the TCRdb table lists in-frame clones only, not all of them. Clonal size and the V and J genes are those of that table, whereas D and trimming came from the DNA. The repertoire has around 130,000 clones, approximately 90% of them found once; the top ten carry 2% to 2.5%. Material: peripheral blood. The rearrangement links TRBV5-1 to TRBJ2-1; the D gene is possibly TRBD1 (6 bases). The TCR was taken from a woman aged 45-60 years with acute or convalescent COVID-19. The CDR3 DNA reads as TGCGCCAGCAGCCCCGGGACATCTGACTACAATGAGCAGTTCTTC. Its translation: CASSPGTSDYNEQFF.